This TCR beta chain was retrieved from a study of blood T cell repertoires in COVID-19. Study context: The United States, Italy and Spain supplied acute and convalescent COVID-19 samples.

Original processing notes: Counts of nucleated cells, estimated from reference gene primer amplification, were obtained. The table came from immunoSEQ multiplex PCR; TCRdb's copy has only in-frame clones and leaves some out. That table gives V, J and clone size, and the DNA gave D and trimming. Of about 140,000 clones detected, 80% to 90% appear once; the ten largest clones hold around 0.91%. Germline V lookup: CDR1 MNHEY, CDR2 SMNVEV (reference sequence). Trimming removed 5 bases from V and 3 bases from J; junction bases left unmatched: 9. The length of the CDR3 is 16 residues. Source material: peripheral blood. The chain combines TRBV27 with TRBJ1-4; 7 nucleotides match TRBD1. The sequence was collected from a woman aged 45-65 years with acute or convalescent COVID-19. CDR3 nucleotide sequence: TGTGCCAGCAGTCTCCGCAGACAGGGTCCTAATGAAAAACTGTTTTTT. This encodes CASSLRRQGPNEKLFF.